The entry below gives a single T cell receptor (beta chain) sequence along with its context. The record originates from a study of blood T cell repertoires in COVID-19. For the study at large: The origin of the acute and convalescent COVID-19 samples was the United States, Italy and Spain.

Per the study methods: Cell counts per sample came from amplifying reference gene primers. The data were produced by immunoSEQ multiplex PCR, yet TCRdb's version contains in-frame clones alone and is incomplete. V, J and clone size derive from that table, while D and trimming were established from the DNA sequence. The data hold about 170,000 clones, with approximately 84% observed a single time. The clonotype was recovered from a man in his forties who had recovered from COVID-19. Material for sequencing was peripheral blood.

CDR3 sequence (DNA): TGTGCCAGTACCAAAGGACAGGGGGGAAACTACTATGGCTACACCTTC. Amino acids: CASTKGQGGNYYGYTF. The chain is built from TRBV19 and TRBJ1-2; 10 positions match TRBD1. Trimming cost V 7 bases and J 3 bases; bases outside gene matches: 11. Per the germline V gene, CDR1 is LNHDA and CDR2 is SQIVND (reference sequence). The length of the CDR3 is 16 residues.